This T cell receptor (beta chain) was sequenced during a study of response to subunit inactivated influenza vaccine. The CDR3 contains 13 residues. Germline V gives CDR1 SQVTM, CDR2 ANQGSEA. V dropped 7 bases and J dropped 2; count of bases not matched to a gene: 6. This clonotype has a handful of counts. Its specificity is not known. Study results and caveats: The authors put forward the suggestion that each seasonal influenza vaccination may bring in only a limited number of new T cells.

In TCRdb, the RT-PCR reads were re-called with MiXCR into one record per CDR3 protein. The top ten clones hold around 12% of a sample with fewer than 650,000 distinct CDR3 sequences, roughly 13% of them seen once. The chain has TRBV29-1 and TRBJ2-7; 9 positions agree with TRBD1. The sample consisted of PBMCs from blood, taken roughly 47 days after vaccination. This TCR was recovered from a man in his forties or fifties who received an inactivated influenza vaccine. The CDR3 sequence is CSAGTGPTYEQYF. The CDR3 DNA follows: TGCAGCGCCGGGACAGGGCCTACCTACGAGCAGTACTTC.